These 8 T cell receptor beta chains came from one sample sequenced in a study of control samples from healthy donors and cancer patients. Libraries were prepared by immunoSEQ multiplex PCR; TCRdb keeps only in-frame clonotypes and omits some of them. This table holds 170,000 or so clones, over 85% found once. The sequenced material came from blood. The receptor source for this set is a man between 18 and 35 years old in good health.

The CDR3 loop reads CASSQSPGGRTEAFF. The CDR3 region has the DNA TGCGCCAGCAGCCAGTCCCCGGGGGGTAGAACTGAAGCTTTCTTT. This chain uses TRBV4-1 with TRBJ1-1, with D tentatively TRBD1 (5 bases). The V and J ends lost 3 bases and 5 bases respectively, with 16 bases between them. The germline V gene encodes CDR1 MGHRA and CDR2 YSYEKL. This CDR3 has 15 amino acids.

The V and J genes are TRBV7-6 and TRBJ2-3; D ambiguous. Per germline, CDR1 SGHVS and CDR2 FNYEAQ. V lost 3 bases, J lost 4 bases, and 14 bases lay in between. This CDR3 has 15 residues. CDR3 in amino acids: CASSFMLSDPDTQYF. The CDR3 nucleotides read TGTGCCAGCAGCTTCATGCTAAGCGACCCAGATACGCAGTATTTT.

The chain recombines TRBV18 with TRBJ1-2, with unresolved D. The CDR3 length is 13 residues. With 3 bases removed from V and 4 bases from J, the gap between germline ends came to 9 bases. Germline V gene lookup returns CDR1 KGHSH and CDR2 LQKENI. This CDR3 reads CASSPKGLYGYTF. CDR3 nucleotides: TGTGCCAGCTCACCTAAGGGTCTCTATGGCTACACCTTC.

The rearrangement uses TRBV14 and TRBJ1-2; D unclear. Trimming removed 1 base from V and 8 bases from J, with 14 bases in between. CDR3 length equals 14 residues. Germline V CDR1 and CDR2: SGHDN, FVKESK. CDR3 nucleotide sequence: TGTGCCAGCAGCCAAGTTAACTTAATAGGGGGCTACACCTTC. It codes for CASSQVNLIGGYTF.

The chain links TRBV28 to TRBJ2-1; TRBD1 agrees at 10 bases. CDR1 MDHEN and CDR2 SYDVKM come from the germline V gene. The CDR3 runs 14 residues. J gave up 10 bases and V 5 bases, and 8 bases lay outside the gene matches. The CDR3 DNA reads TGTGCCAGCAGTCCCGGGACAGGGGTTAAGGAGCAGTTCTTC. Amino acid sequence: CASSPGTGVKEQFF.

The rearrangement joins TRBV6-5 to TRBJ2-7; TRBD2 aligns across 9 bases. CDR3 size: 15 residues. V lost 5 bases and J lost 0; bases outside the gene matches: 5. Germline CDR1 MNHEY, CDR2 SVGAGI. CDR3 protein: CASSRAGGRSYEQYF. DNA for the CDR3: TGTGCCAGCAGTCGTGCGGGGGGGCGCTCCTACGAGCAGTACTTC.

The chain employs TRBV30 and TRBJ1-3; a possible D gene is TRBD1 (5 bases). The CDR3 is 13 amino acids. Germline-derived CDR1 and CDR2 are GTSNPN and SVGIG (reference sequence). V was cut by 1 base and J by 4 bases, with 8 bases left in between. The CDR3 DNA reads TGTGCCTGGAGTGGCGGGGCGGGAAACACCATATATTTT. Residues: CAWSGGAGNTIYF.

The sample holds one count of this clone. At one of its ends the junction is not consistent with the germline gene, which may arise from a read error. This chain joins TRBV6-5 and TRBJ2-3; a possible D gene is TRBD2 (6 bases). Germline CDR1 MNHEY, CDR2 SVGAGI. This CDR3 is built from 13 residues. CDR3 in amino acids: CASGSGPTNTQYF. The CDR3, as DNA: TGTGCCAGCGGTAGCGGTCCCACAAATACGCAGTATTTT.